Shown below are 13 T cell receptor beta chains from a single sample sequenced in a study of blood T cell repertoires in COVID-19. Sequencing was performed with immunoSEQ multiplex PCR; in TCRdb, only in-frame clones are kept and a portion is missing. Here the sample spans around 250,000 clones, approximately 82% being singletons. The source material was peripheral blood. These receptors were collected from a woman at least 80 years old with acute or convalescent COVID-19.

V and J are TRBV27 and TRBJ1-5; 8 nucleotides match TRBD1. The germline V gene has CDR1 MNHEY and CDR2 SMNVEV (reference sequence). The CDR3 spans 15 residues. After removal of 4 bases from V and 7 bases from J, the junction contained 9 bases not matched to a gene. The CDR3 sequence is CASSSQQGVGQPQHF. The CDR3 DNA is TGTGCCAGCAGTTCCCAACAGGGGGTAGGGCAGCCCCAGCATTTT.

This chain links TRBV2 with TRBJ2-3, with 9 bases aligning to TRBD1. Germline V gene sequence: CDR1 SNHLY, CDR2 FYNNEI. V was pared by 6 bases and J by 3 bases, with 7 bases of the junction left unmatched. The CDR3 runs to 15 residues. CDR3 in amino acids: CASRAGTGTTDTQYF. The CDR3 DNA follows: TGTGCCAGCAGAGCCGGGACAGGGACAACAGATACGCAGTATTTT.

The rearrangement links TRBV19 to TRBJ2-2, with TRBD2 matching over 7 bases. CDR1 and CDR2 (germline): LNHDA, SQIVND (reference sequence). The trim removed 9 bases at V and 1 base at J, leaving 11 bases unmatched. This CDR3 is 16 amino acids long. This CDR3 reads CASGGKGYRNTGELFF. The CDR3 nucleotides read TGTGCCAGCGGGGGGAAGGGCTATAGGAACACCGGGGAGCTGTTTTTT.

The chain links TRBV28 to TRBJ2-5, with TRBD2 matching 12 bases. The CDR3 contains 18 residues. V lost 5 bases and J lost 5; bases outside the gene matches: 15. CDR1 is MDHEN and CDR2 is SYDVKM in the germline V gene. The CDR3 loop is CASSPIGLAGRGGETQYF. In DNA form, the CDR3 reads TGTGCCAGCAGTCCCATCGGACTAGCGGGGCGGGGAGGGGAGACCCAGTACTTC.

The chain has TRBV6-2 or TRBV6-3 and TRBJ2-4; D is ambiguous. The CDR3 consists of 13 residues. The V and J ends lost 5 bases and 6 bases respectively, with 11 bases between them. CDR1 MNHEY and CDR2 SVGEGT come from the germline V gene. CDR3 sequence: CASSQSGPNIQYF. The CDR3 bases are TGTGCCAGCAGTCAATCTGGCCCAAACATTCAGTACTTC.

This clone has more than one count but fewer than ten. The chain links TRBV7-3 to TRBJ1-2; D call uncertain. This CDR3 has 18 amino acids. The V end was cut by 2 bases, the J end by 4 bases, with 23 bases between. Germline V lookup: CDR1 SGHTA, CDR2 FQGTGA. CDR3: CASSLGYVRAQYSYGYTF. The CDR3, as DNA: TGTGCCAGCAGCTTAGGATATGTGAGGGCCCAATACTCCTATGGCTACACCTTC.

The CDR3 region has the DNA TGTGCCAGCAGCTTATCCGGGGAGAGGGAGACCCAGTACTTC. Translated, it gives CASSLSGERETQYF. The rearrangement joins TRBV11-2 to TRBJ2-5; D perhaps matches TRBD2 (5 bases). Trimming shortened V by 2 bases and J by 5 bases, and 12 bases separated the two germline ends. The germline CDR1 and CDR2 sequences are SGHAT and FQNNGV. The CDR3 is 14 amino acids.

In nucleotides, the CDR3 is TGTGCCAGCAGTTGGGGGCGCTCTGGAAACACCATATATTTT. Encoded protein: CASSWGRSGNTIYF. The genes are TRBV6-5 and TRBJ1-3, with D perhaps matching TRBD1 (6 bases). Looked up from germline, CDR1 is MNHEY and CDR2 is SVGAGI. This CDR3 comprises 14 residues. With 4 bases removed from V and 0 bases from J, the gap between germline ends came to 7 bases.

The chain recombines TRBV18 with TRBJ2-5; tentatively, D is TRBD1 (5 bases). The CDR3 covers 15 residues. Deletions cut 2 bases from V and 4 bases from J, with 14 bases between. CDR1 KGHSH and CDR2 LQKENI come from the germline V gene. The CDR3 DNA sequence: TGTGCCAGCTCACCAAGTTTGACAGTGGGAGAGACCCAGTACTTC. Residues: CASSPSLTVGETQYF.

Here the CDR3 DNA reads TGCGCCAGCAGGGGGACTAGCGCCGACGGGGAGCTGTTTTTT. Translating it yields CASRGTSADGELFF. The genes are TRBV4-1 and TRBJ2-2; 10 nucleotides align to TRBD2. CDR1 is MGHRA and CDR2 is YSYEKL in the germline V gene. Trimming cost V 6 bases and J 7 bases; bases outside gene matches: 5. This CDR3 is 14 amino acids long.

The genes are TRBV6-5 and TRBJ1-1; a possible D gene is TRBD1 (6 bases). The V gene's germline CDR1 is MNHEY and CDR2 SVGAGI. The CDR3 extends over 15 amino acids. Trimming shortened V by 5 bases and J by 0 bases, and 13 bases separated the two germline ends. The CDR3, as DNA: TGTGCCAGCAGTCGAAACGGACAGCTGAACACTGAAGCTTTCTTT. Its translation: CASSRNGQLNTEAFF.

In the case of this clone: The sample carries other DNA sequences with the same CDR3. CDR3 DNA sequence: TGTGCCAGTAGCCTCAGACAGGGGGCCGGGGAGCTGTTTTTT. This sequence encodes CASSLRQGAGELFF. The V call is TRBV19, the J call TRBJ2-2, with TRBD1 identical over 9 bases. In germline, CDR1 is LNHDA, CDR2 SQIVND (reference sequence). Trimming cost V 6 bases and J 6 bases; bases outside gene matches: 5. The CDR3 is 14 residues long.

The chain uses TRBV4-2 and TRBJ1-5; D is unresolved. CDR1 is LGHNA, CDR2 YNFKEQ, per germline. The CDR3 spans 14 residues. Trimming left V 0 bases short and J 8 bases short, with 11 bases between. The CDR3 sequence: CASSQDLLSEPQHF. The CDR3 DNA sequence: TGTGCCAGCAGCCAAGATCTATTAAGTGAGCCCCAGCATTTT.